This entry describes one T cell receptor beta chain. The sample belongs to a study of blood T cell repertoires in COVID-19. Data came from immunoSEQ multiplex PCR; TCRdb stores just in-frame clones and leaves some out. The sample gives approximately 140,000 clones, around 80% of which show up once; around 2.4% is in the top ten. CDR1 and CDR2 (germline): LGHDT, YNNKEL (reference sequence). CDR3 size: 14 residues. The V end lost 5 bases, the J end lost 6 bases, and 16 bases lay between the germline ends. This clonotype originated in a man aged 35 to 55 with acute COVID-19. The chain uses TRBV3-1 (or the pseudogene TRBV3-2) and TRBJ1-2; no firm D call. Sequencing was done on a sample of PBMCs or T cells enriched from blood (not recorded which). The CDR3 DNA sequence: TGTGCCAGCAGCGCTACCCCCCCAGAGGATGGCTACACCTTC. Translating gives CASSATPPEDGYTF.